Listed below are T cell receptor beta chains from one sample, sequenced in a study of T cell changes during pregnancy in multiple sclerosis. The data were produced by immunoSEQ multiplex PCR, yet TCRdb's version contains in-frame clones alone and is incomplete. There are around 35,000 clones in the sample; roughly 88% occur only once, and around 4.1% lies in the top ten. The sample here was CD8+ T cells from peripheral blood mononuclear cells, taken after pregnancy. These receptors came from a female donor with multiple sclerosis, enrolled in a pregnancy study. Each CDR3 is given with its conserved first and last residue.

TRBV5-1	TRBJ2-3	CASSSIAAYTDTQYF
TRBV27	TRBJ2-5	CASSLYRGGETQYF
TRBV5-6	TRBJ2-4	CASSLVRGTEPYF
TRBV6-5	TRBJ1-5	CASSYEGVRHF
TRBV7-2	TRBJ2-3	CASSLAPADTQYF
TRBV2	TRBJ2-3	CATAGESDTQYF
TRBV2	TRBJ1-2	CASSEVGDGYTF
TRBV15	TRBJ1-1	CATSSGGTEAFF
TRBV19	TRBJ2-1	CASSRTGGDEQFF
TRBV7-9	TRBJ2-2	CASKTLRTGELFF
TRBV6-5	TRBJ2-1	CASRHRTSGANEQFF
TRBV4-2	TRBJ2-2	CASSHPREGPTGELFF
TRBV5-8	TRBJ2-2	CASSLGTAILDTGELFF
TRBV4-3	TRBJ1-2	CASSQDRDRGTNYGYTF
TRBV15	TRBJ2-1	CATSSSSDEQFF
TRBV7-2	TRBJ2-7	CASSLTSGAYEQYF
TRBV5-4	TRBJ2-7	CALTGKDEQYF
TRBV13	TRBJ2-7	CASSLGPASGTYEQYF
TRBV4-2	TRBJ2-7	CASSLTGSYEQYF
TRBV9	TRBJ2-7	CASSVVISGGLHEQYF
TRBV4-2	TRBJ1-4	CASSQGADEKLFF
TRBV5-6	TRBJ2-1	CASSFRTYNEQFF
TRBV6-5	TRBJ1-2	CASRGAVDYGYTF
TRBV29-1	TRBJ2-1	CSVDGLAGTRSYNEQFF
TRBV6-5	TRBJ2-7	CASSYSNRRGYEQYF
TRBV19	TRBJ2-7	CASSNRGGYEQYF
TRBV29-1	TRBJ2-7	CSVVNRDYEQYF